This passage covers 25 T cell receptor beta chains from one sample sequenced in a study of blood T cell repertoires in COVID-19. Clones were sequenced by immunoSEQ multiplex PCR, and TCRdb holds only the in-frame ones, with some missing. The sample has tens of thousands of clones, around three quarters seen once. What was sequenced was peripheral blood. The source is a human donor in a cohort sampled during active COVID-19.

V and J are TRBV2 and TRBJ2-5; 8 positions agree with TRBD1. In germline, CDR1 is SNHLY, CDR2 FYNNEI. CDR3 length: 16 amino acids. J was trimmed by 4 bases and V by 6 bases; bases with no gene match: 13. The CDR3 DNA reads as TGTGCCAGCAGCACCGGACAGGGACGGGTTGGAGAGACCCAGTACTTC. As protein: CASSTGQGRVGETQYF.

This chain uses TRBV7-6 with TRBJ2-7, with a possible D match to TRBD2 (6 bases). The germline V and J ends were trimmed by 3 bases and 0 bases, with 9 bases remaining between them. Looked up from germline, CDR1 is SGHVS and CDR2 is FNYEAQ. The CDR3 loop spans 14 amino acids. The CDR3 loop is CASSLDSGSYEQYF. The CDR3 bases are TGTGCCAGCAGCTTGGATAGCGGCTCCTACGAGCAGTACTTC. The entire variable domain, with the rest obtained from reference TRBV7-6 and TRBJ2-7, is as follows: GAGVSQSPRYKVTKRGQDVALRCDPISGHVSLYWYRQALGQGPEFLTYFNYEAQQDKSGLPNDRFSAERPEGSISTLTIQRTEQRDSAMYRCASSLDSGSYEQYFGPGTRLTVT.

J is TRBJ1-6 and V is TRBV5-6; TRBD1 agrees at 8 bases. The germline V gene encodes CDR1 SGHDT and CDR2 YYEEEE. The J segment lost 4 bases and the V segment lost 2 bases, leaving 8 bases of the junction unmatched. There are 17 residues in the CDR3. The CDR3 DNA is TGTGCCAGCAGCTTTAGAGACAGGGGATATTATAATTCACCCCTCCACTTT. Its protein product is CASSFRDRGYYNSPLHF.

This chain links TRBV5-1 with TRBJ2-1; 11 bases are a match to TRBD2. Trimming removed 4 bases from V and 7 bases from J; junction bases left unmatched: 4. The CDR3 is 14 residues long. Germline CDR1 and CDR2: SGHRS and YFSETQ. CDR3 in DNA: TGCGCCAGCAGCCGGGGACTAGCGGTTAATGAGCAGTTCTTC. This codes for CASSRGLAVNEQFF.

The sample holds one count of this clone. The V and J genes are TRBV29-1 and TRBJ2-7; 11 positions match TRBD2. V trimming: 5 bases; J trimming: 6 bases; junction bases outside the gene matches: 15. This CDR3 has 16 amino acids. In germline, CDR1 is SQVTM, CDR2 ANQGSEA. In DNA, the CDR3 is TGCAGCGTTAAAGGGGGGATAGGGACTAGCGGATTCGAGCAGTACTTC. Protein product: CSVKGGIGTSGFEQYF.

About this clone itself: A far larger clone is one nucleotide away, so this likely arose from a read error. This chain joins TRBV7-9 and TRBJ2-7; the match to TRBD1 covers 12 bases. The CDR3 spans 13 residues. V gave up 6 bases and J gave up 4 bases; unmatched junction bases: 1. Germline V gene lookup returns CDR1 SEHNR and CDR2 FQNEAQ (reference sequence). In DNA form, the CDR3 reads TGTGCCAGCAGGGGACAGGGGGCTTACGAGCAGTACTTC. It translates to CASRGQGAYEQYF.

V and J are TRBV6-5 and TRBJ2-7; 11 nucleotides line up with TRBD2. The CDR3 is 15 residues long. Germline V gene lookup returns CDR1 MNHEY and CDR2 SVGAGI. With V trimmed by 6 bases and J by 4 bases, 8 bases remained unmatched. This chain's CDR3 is CASRGLAAMGYEQYF. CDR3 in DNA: TGTGCCAGCAGGGGACTAGCGGCAATGGGATACGAGCAGTACTTC.

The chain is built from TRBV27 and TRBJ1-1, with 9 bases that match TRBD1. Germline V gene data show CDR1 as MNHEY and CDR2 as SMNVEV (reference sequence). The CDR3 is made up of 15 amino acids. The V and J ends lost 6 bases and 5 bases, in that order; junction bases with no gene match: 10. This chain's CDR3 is CASRLTGTGRTEAFF. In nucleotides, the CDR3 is TGTGCCAGCAGACTTACCGGGACAGGGCGTACTGAAGCTTTCTTT.

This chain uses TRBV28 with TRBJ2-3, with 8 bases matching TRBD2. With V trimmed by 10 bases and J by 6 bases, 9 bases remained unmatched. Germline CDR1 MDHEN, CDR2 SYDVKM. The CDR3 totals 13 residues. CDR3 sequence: CATSAGVVDTQYF. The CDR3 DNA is TGTGCCACTTCAGCGGGAGTTGTGGATACGCAGTATTTT.

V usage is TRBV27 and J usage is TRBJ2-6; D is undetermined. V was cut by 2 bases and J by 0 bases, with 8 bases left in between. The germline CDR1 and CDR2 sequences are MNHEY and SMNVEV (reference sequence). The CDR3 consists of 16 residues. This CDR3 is CASSLAPSSGANVLTF. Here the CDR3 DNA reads TGTGCCAGCAGTTTAGCGCCAAGCTCTGGGGCCAACGTCCTGACTTTC.

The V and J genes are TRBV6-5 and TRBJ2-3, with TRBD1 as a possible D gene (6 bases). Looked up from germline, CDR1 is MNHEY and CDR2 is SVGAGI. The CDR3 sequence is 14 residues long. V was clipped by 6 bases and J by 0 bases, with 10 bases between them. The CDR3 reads CASRDRTSTDTQYF. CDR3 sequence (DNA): TGTGCCAGCAGAGACAGGACTAGCACAGATACGCAGTATTTT.

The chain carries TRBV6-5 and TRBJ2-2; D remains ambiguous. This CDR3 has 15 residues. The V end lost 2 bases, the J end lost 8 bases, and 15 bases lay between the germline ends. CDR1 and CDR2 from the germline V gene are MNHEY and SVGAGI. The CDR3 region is CASSYRRQPPGELFF. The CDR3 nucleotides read TGTGCCAGCAGTTACCGTCGACAACCCCCGGGGGAGCTGTTTTTT.

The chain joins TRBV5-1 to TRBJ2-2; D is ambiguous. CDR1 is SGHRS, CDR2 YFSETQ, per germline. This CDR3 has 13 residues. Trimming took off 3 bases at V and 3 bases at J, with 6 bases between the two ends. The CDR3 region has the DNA TGCGCCAGCAGCTCCGTCTACACCGGGGAGCTGTTTTTT. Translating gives CASSSVYTGELFF.

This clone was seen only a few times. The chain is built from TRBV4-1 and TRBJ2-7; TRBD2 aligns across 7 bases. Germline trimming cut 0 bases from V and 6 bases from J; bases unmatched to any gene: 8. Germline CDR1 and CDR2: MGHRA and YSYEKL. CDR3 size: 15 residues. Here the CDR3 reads CASSQDPGGSGEQYF. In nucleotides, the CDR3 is TGCGCCAGCAGCCAAGATCCGGGAGGCTCGGGCGAGCAGTACTTC.

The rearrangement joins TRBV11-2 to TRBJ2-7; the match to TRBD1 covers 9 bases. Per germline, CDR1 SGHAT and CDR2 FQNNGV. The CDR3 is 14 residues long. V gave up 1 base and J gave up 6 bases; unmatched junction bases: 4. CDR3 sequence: CASSLVDRGFEQYF. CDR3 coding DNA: TGTGCCAGCAGCTTAGTGGACAGGGGCTTCGAGCAGTACTTC.

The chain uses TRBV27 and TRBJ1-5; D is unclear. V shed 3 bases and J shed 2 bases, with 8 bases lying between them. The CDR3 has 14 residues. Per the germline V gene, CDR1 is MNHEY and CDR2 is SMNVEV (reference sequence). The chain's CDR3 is CASSLTEGNQPQHF. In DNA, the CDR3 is TGTGCCAGCAGTTTGACCGAGGGCAATCAGCCCCAGCATTTT.

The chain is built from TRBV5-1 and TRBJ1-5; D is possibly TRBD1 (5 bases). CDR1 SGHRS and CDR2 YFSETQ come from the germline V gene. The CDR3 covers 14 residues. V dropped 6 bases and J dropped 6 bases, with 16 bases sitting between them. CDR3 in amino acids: CASTLWGEPQPQHF. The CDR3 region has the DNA TGCGCCAGCACCCTTTGGGGGGAACCTCAGCCCCAGCATTTT.

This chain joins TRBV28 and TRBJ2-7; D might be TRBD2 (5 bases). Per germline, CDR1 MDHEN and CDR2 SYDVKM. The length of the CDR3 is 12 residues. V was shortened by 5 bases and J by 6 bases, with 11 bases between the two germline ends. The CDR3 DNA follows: TGTGCCAGCAGTGCGGACTGGATCGAGCAGTACTTC. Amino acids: CASSADWIEQYF.

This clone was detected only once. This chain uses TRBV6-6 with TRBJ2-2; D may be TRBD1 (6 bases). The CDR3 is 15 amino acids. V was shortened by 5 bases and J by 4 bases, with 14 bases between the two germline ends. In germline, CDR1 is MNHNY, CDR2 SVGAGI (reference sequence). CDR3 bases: TGTGCCAGCAGTATCCCGGGACAATTCACCGGGGAGCTGTTTTTT. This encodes CASSIPGQFTGELFF.

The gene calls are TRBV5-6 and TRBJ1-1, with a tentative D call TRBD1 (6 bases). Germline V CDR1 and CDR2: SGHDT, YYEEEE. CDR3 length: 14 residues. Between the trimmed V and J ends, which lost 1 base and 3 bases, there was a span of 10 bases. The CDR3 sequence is CASSLNQGHTEAFF. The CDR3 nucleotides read TGTGCCAGCAGCTTGAACCAGGGGCACACTGAAGCTTTCTTT.

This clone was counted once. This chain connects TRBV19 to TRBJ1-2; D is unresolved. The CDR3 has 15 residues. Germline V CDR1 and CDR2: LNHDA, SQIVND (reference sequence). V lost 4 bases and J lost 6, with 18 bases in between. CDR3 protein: CASSRETRSPNGYTF. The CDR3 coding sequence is TGTGCCAGTAGTAGGGAGACGAGGTCGCCTAATGGCTACACCTTC.

The CDR3 region has the DNA TGCGCCAGCAGCCAAGATCCGACAGGAATTAATGAAAAACTGTTTTTT. Translation gives CASSQDPTGINEKLFF. The V gene is TRBV4-3, the J gene TRBJ1-4; tentatively, D is TRBD1 (6 bases). In germline, CDR1 is LGHNA, CDR2 YSLEER. This CDR3 region has 16 residues. Trimming pared 0 bases from V and 4 bases from J, leaving 12 bases between.

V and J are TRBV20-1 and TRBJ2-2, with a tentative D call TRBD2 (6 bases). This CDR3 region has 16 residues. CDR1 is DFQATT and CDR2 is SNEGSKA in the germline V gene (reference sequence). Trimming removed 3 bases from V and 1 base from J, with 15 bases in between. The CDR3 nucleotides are TGCAGTGCTAGTCGAGCGGGCCGAATGAACACCGGGGAGCTGTTTTTT. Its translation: CSASRAGRMNTGELFF.

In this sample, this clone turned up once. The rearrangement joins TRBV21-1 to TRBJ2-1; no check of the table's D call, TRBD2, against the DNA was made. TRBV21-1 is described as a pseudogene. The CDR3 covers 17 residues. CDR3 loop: CASSKVGVQRVYNEQFF. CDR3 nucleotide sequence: TGTGCCAGCAGCAAAGTGGGGGTGCAGCGGGTATACAATGAGCAGTTCTTC.

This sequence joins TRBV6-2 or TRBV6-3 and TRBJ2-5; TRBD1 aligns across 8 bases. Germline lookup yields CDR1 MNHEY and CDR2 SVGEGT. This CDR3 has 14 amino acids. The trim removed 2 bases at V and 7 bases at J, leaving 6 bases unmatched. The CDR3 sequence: CASSYTGQGLTQYF. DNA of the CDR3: TGTGCCAGCAGTTACACAGGACAGGGACTGACCCAGTACTTC.